What follows are 6 T cell receptor beta chains derived from one specimen sequenced in a study of radiation and T cells in renal cell carcinoma. Described time point: baseline pretreatment blood. Treatment here: 15 Gy SBRT to primary tumor, nephrectomy 4 weeks later. Measured with immunoSEQ multiplex PCR; TCRdb has only the in-frame clones, and not every one. Altogether around 160,000 clones are present, 88% being singletons, with the ten largest covering about 4%. The starting material was blood, obtained from a patient whose treatment included radiotherapy and nephrectomy. Receptors originate from a woman in her sixties or seventies with renal cell carcinoma.

This chain connects TRBV9 to TRBJ2-7, with 9 bases matching TRBD1. V trimming: 4 bases; J trimming: 3 bases; junction bases outside the gene matches: 11. The CDR3 spans 16 residues. The germline gives CDR1 SGDLS, CDR2 YYNGEE. The chain's CDR3 is CASSPRAGTGNYEQYF. The DNA for the CDR3 is TGTGCCAGCAGCCCCCGAGCCGGGACAGGGAACTACGAGCAGTACTTC.

This chain links TRBV30 with TRBJ1-2; 9 bases agree with TRBD1. The CDR3 extends over 14 amino acids. In germline, CDR1 is GTSNPN, CDR2 SVGIG (reference sequence). Trimming cost V 5 bases and J 8 bases; bases outside gene matches: 12. CDR3 protein: CAWAIQGARRGYTF. CDR3 DNA sequence: TGTGCCTGGGCTATACAGGGGGCACGGAGGGGCTACACCTTC.

DNA for the CDR3: TGCGCCAGCAGCTTGAGCCCCGGACAGGGCACTGAAGCTTTCTTT. Its translation is CASSLSPGQGTEAFF. This chain uses TRBV5-1 with TRBJ1-1; TRBD1 matches 8 bases. The junction had 6 bases not matched to a gene; V was cut back by 1 base and J by 4 bases. CDR3 size: 15 residues. The germline V gene encodes CDR1 SGHRS and CDR2 YFSETQ.

The V and J genes are TRBV5-4 and TRBJ2-1; tentative D call: TRBD1 (5 bases). Per germline, CDR1 SGHNT and CDR2 YYREEE (reference sequence). The V end lost 4 bases, the J end lost 8 bases, and 13 bases lay between the germline ends. This CDR3 is 13 amino acids long. DNA of the CDR3: TGTGCCAGCAGCCACACAGGCTCGGATGAGCAGTTCTTC. Translating it yields CASSHTGSDEQFF.

This chain uses TRBV7-2 with TRBJ2-1; TRBD1 or TRBD2 may be the D gene (5 bases each). Germline CDR1 reads SGHTA; CDR2 reads FQGNSA. The length of the CDR3 is 13 residues. The ends were cut back, 5 bases at V and 7 bases at J, with 12 bases in the middle. The CDR3 here is CASSLPGQNEQFF. The CDR3 coding sequence is TGTGCCAGCAGCCTTCCGGGGCAGAATGAGCAGTTCTTC.

The chain is built from TRBV7-2 and TRBJ1-5, with D uncertain. The V end was cut by 1 base, the J end by 6 bases, with 10 bases between. This CDR3 has 14 residues. The germline V gene has CDR1 SGHTA and CDR2 FQGNSA. CDR3 DNA sequence: TGTGCCAGCAGCTTAGATGCGGGAGGTCAGCCCCAGCATTTT. Translated, it gives CASSLDAGGQPQHF.